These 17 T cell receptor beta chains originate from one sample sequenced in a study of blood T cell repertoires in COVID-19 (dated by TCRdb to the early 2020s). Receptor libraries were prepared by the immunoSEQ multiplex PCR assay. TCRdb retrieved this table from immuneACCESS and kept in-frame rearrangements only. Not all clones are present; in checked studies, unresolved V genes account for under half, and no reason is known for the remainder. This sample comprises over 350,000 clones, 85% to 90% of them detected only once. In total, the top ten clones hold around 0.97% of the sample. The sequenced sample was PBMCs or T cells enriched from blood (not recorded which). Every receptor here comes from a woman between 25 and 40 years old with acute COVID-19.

This CDR3 reads CASSQDILGDYGYTF. The CDR3 DNA reads TGCGCCAGCAGCCAAGATATATTAGGGGACTATGGCTACACCTTC. This chain joins TRBV4-3 and TRBJ1-2; D is perhaps TRBD1 (5 bases). Germline lookup yields CDR1 LGHNA and CDR2 YSLEER. The germline V and J ends were trimmed by 0 bases and 3 bases, with 11 bases remaining between them. The CDR3 consists of 15 residues.

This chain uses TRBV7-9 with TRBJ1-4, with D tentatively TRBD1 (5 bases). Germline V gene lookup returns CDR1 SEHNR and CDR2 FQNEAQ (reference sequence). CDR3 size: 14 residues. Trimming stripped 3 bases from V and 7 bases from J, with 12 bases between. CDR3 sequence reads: CASSLGGTGEKLFF. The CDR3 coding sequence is TGTGCCAGCAGCTTGGGGGGAACGGGTGAAAAACTGTTTTTT.

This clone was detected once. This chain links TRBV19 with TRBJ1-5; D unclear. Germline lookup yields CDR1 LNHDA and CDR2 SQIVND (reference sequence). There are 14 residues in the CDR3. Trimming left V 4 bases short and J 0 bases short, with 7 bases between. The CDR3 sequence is CASSRGYSNQPQHF. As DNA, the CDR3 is TGTGCCAGTAGTAGAGGTTATAGCAATCAGCCCCAGCATTTT. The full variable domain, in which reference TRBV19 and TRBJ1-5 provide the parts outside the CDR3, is DGGITQSPKYLFRKEGQNVTLSCEQNLNHDAMYWYRQDPGQGLRLIYYSQIVNDFQKGDIAEGYSVSREKKESFPLTVTSAQKNPTAFYLCASSRGYSNQPQHFGDGTRLSIL.

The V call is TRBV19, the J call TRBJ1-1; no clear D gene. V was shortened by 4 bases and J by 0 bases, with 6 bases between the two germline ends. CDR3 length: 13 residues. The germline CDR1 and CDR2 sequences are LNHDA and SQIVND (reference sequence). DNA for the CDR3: TGTGCCAGTAGTACTCGGTTGAACACTGAAGCTTTCTTT. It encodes CASSTRLNTEAFF.

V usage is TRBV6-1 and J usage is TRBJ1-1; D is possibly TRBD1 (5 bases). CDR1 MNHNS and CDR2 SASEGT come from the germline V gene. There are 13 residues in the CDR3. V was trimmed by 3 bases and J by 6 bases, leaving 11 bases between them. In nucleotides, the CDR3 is TGTGCCAGCAGTGATCGTTGGGGCGCTGAAGCTTTCTTT. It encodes CASSDRWGAEAFF.

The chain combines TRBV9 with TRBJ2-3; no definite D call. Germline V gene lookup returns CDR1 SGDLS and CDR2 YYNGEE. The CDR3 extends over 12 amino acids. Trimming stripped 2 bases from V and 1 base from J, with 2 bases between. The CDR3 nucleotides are TGTGCCAGCAGCGTCGGCACAGATACGCAGTATTTT. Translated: CASSVGTDTQYF.

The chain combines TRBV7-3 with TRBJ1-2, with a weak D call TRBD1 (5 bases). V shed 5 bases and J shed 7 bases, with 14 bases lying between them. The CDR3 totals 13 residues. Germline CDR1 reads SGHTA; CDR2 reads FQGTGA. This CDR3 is CASSPGTDSGYTF. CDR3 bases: TGTGCCAGCAGCCCCGGGACTGATAGTGGCTACACCTTC.

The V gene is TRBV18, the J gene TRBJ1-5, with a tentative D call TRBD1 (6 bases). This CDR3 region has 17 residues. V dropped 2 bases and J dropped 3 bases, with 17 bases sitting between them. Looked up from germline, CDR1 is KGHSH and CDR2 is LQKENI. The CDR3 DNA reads TGTGCCAGCTCACCAATGCCGGGACAAATTACCAATCAGCCCCAGCATTTT. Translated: CASSPMPGQITNQPQHF.

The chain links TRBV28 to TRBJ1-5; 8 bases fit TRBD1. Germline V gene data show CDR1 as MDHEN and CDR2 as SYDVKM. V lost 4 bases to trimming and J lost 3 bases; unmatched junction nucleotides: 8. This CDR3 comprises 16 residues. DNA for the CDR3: TGTGCCAGCAGTTCCTCCGGGACAGGATTCAATCAGCCCCAGCATTTT. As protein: CASSSSGTGFNQPQHF.

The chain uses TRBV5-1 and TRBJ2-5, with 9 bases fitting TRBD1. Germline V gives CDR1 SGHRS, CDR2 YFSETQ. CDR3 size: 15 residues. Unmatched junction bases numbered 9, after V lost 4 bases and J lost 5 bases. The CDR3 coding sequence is TGCGCCAGCAGCCCACAGGGGGCTGTTATGGAGACCCAGTACTTC. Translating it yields CASSPQGAVMETQYF.

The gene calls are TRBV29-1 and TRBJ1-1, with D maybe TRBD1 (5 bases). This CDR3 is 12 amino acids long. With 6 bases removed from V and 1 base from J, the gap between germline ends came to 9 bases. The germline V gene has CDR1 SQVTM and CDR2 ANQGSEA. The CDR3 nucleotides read TGCAGCGTACATCAGGGGAACACTGAAGCTTTCTTT. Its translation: CSVHQGNTEAFF.

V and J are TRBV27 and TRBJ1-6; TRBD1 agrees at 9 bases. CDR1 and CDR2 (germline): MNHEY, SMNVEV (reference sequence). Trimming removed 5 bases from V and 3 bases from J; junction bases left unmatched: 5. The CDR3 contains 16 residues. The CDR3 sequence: CASSTRTGVYNSPLHF. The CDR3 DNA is TGTGCCAGCAGTACCAGGACAGGGGTCTATAATTCACCCCTCCACTTT.

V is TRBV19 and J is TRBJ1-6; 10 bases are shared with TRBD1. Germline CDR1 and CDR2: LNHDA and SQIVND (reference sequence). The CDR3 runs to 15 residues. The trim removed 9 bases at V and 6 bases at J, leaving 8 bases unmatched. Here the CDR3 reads CASRDRGPGNSPLHF. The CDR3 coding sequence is TGTGCCAGCCGGGACAGGGGTCCGGGTAATTCACCCCTCCACTTT.

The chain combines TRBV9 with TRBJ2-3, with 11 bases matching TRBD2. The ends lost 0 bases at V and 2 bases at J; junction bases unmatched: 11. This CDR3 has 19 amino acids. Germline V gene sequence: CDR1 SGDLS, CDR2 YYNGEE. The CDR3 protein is CASSVGLAGGGTNTDTQYF. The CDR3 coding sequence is TGTGCCAGCAGCGTAGGGCTAGCGGGGGGCGGGACTAACACAGATACGCAGTATTTT.

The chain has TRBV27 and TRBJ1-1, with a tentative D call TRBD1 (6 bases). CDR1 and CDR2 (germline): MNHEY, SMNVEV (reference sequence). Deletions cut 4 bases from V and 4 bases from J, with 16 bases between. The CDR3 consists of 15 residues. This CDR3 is CASSSTPGTTTEAFF. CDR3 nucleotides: TGTGCCAGCAGTTCAACCCCCGGGACAACCACTGAAGCTTTCTTT.

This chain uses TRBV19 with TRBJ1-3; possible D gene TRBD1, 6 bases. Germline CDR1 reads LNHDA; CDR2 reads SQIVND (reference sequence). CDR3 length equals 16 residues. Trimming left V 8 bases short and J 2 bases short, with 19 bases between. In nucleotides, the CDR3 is TGTGCCAGTGGAAATATCGGCCAGGGGACTGGAAACACCATATATTTT. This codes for CASGNIGQGTGNTIYF.

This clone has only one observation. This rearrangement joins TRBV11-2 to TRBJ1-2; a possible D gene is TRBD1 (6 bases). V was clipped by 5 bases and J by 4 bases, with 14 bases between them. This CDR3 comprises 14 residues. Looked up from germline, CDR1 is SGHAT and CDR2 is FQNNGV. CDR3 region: CASSPLRGSYGYTF. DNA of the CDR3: TGTGCCAGCAGCCCTCTCAGGGGAAGCTATGGCTACACCTTC.